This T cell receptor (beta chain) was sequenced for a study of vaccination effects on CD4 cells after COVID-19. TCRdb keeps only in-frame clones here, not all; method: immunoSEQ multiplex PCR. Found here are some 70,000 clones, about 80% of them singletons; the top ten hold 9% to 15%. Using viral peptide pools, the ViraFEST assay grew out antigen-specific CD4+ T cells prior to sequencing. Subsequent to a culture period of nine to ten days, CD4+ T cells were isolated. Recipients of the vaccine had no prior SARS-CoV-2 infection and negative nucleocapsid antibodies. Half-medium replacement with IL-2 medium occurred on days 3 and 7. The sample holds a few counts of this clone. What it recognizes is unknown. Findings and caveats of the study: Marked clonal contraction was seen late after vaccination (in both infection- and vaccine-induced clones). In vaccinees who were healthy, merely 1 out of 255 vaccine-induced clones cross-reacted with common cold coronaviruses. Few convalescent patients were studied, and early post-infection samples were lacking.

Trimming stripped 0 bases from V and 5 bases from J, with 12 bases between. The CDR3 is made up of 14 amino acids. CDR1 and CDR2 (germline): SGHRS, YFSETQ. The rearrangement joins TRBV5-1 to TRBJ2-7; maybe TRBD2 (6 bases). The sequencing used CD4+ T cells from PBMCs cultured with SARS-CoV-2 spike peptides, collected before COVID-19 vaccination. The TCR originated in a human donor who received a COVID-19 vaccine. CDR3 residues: CASSLGGRYDEQYV. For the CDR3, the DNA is TGCGCCAGCAGCTTGGGGGGGAGGTATGACGAGCAGTACGTC.